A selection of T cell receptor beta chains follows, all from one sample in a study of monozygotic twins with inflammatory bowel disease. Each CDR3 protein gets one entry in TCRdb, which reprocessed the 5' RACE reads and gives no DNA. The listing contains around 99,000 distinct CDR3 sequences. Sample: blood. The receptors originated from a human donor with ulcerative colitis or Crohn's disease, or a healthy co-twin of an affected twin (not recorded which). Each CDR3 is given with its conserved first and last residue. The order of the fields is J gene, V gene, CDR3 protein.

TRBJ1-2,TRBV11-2,CASSDPGQGSSGYTF
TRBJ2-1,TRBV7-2,CASSLEGTSGTNEQFF
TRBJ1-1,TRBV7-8,CASSFSGAGGTEAFF
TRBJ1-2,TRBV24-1,CATSDGGPMDYTF
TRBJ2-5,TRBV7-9,CASSPSGSETQYF
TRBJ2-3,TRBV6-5,CASRNQVYTQYF
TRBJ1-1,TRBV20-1,CSALGPFGGTEAFF
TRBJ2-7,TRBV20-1,CSVGRRLEQYF
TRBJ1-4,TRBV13,CASSPPVGEKLFF
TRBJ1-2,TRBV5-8,CASSLRTVLFGYTF
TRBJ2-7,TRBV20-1,CSASRDTGNSYEQYF
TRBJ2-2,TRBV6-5,CASSYNPENTGELFF
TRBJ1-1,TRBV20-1,CSAAPTGGSEAFF
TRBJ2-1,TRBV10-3,CAISEGEGGSRDEQFF
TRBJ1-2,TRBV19,CASSIVGRSNYGYTF
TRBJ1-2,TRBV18,CASSPSGPRPGYTF
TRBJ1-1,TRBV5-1,CASSRGGERDTEAFF
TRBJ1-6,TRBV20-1,CSARQGRRENSPLHF
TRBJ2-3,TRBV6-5,CASSSPGTDTQYF
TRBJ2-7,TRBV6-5,CASSYSRTSGNSYEQYF
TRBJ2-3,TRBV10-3,CAIKPASSTDTQYF
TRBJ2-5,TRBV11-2,CASSFPALTQYF
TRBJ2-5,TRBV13,CASSSRQGRQETQYF
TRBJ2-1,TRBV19,CASSRGPLDSYNEQFF
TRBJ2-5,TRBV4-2,CASSQVFSGSGETQYF
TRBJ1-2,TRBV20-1,CSAEAGAFGYTF
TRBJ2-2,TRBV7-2,CASSLRGVGNTGELFF
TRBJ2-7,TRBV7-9,CASSVERGGGEQYF